This T cell receptor (beta chain) was documented in a study of cytomegalovirus exposure and HLA in healthy donors. Here immunoSEQ multiplex PCR was the method, and the copy in TCRdb shows in-frame clones only, minus some. The table includes some 330,000 clones, roughly 88% detected once. To note about this clone: The antigen is undetermined.

Study-level results: The authors listed 164 TCR beta chains as cytomegalovirus-associated.

Trimming stripped 4 bases from V and 8 bases from J, with 13 bases between. This CDR3 is built from 13 residues. From germline, CDR1 is SGDLS and CDR2 YYNGEE. The sample consisted of PBMCs. The gene calls are TRBV9 and TRBJ2-1; no firm D call. The source is a woman under 30 in good health and CMV-seronegative. The CDR3 loop reads CASSHQAGDEQFF. The CDR3 DNA is TGTGCCAGCAGCCACCAGGCTGGTGATGAGCAGTTCTTC.